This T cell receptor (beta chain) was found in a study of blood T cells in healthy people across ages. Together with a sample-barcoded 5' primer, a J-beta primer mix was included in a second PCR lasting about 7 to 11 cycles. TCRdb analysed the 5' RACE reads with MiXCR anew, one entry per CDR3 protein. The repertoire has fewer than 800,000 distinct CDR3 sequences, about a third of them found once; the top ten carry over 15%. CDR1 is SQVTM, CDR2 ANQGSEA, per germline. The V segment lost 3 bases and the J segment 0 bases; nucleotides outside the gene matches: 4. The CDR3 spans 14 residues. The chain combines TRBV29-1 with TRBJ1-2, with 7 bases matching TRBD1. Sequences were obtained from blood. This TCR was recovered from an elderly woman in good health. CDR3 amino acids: CSVDRDSTNYGYTF. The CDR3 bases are TGCAGCGTTGACCGGGACAGCACTAACTATGGCTACACCTTC.